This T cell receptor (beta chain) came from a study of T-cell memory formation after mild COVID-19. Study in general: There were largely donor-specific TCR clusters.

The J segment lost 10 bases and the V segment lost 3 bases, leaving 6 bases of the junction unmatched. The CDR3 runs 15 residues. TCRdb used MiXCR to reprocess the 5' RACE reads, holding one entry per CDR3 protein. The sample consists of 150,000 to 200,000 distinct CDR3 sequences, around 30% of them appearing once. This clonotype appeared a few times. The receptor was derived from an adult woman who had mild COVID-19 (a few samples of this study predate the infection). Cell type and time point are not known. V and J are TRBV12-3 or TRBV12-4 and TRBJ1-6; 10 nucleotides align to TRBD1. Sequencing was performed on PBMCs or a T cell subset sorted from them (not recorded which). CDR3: CASSFFGTGASPLHF. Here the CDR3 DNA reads TGTGCCAGCAGTTTTTTCGGGACAGGGGCGTCACCCCTCCACTTT.